These 14 T cell receptor beta chains share one sample of origin, sequenced in a study of patients and donors after allogeneic stem cell transplantation. Each CDR3 protein is one row after TCRdb ran MiXCR on the RT-PCR reads. Here the sample spans about 160,000 distinct CDR3 sequences, about 30% being singletons. The material sequenced was blood, either unsorted or a sorted T cell fraction (not recorded which). Source of these receptors: a human donor who was either an allogeneic HSCT recipient or a stem cell or donor lymphocyte infusion donor (not recorded which). It is not recorded whose cells these are; they may come from a transplant donor.

The V and J genes are TRBV6-5 and TRBJ1-5; 8 bases match TRBD1. Germline values: CDR1 MNHEY, CDR2 SVGAGI. V gave up 0 bases and J gave up 2 bases; unmatched junction bases: 0. The CDR3 has 15 amino acids. CDR3 residues: CASSYSTGGNQPQHF. The CDR3 DNA follows: TGTGCCAGCAGTTACTCGACAGGGGGCAATCAGCCCCAGCATTTT.

V and J are TRBV27 and TRBJ2-7; D is unresolved. V gave up 3 bases and J gave up 2 bases, with 20 bases separating them. The CDR3 runs to 17 residues. CDR1 and CDR2 from the germline V gene are MNHEY and SMNVEV (reference sequence). The CDR3 reads CASSLGWNSLFPYEQYF. The DNA for the CDR3 is TGTGCCAGCAGTTTGGGTTGGAACAGCTTATTTCCCTACGAGCAGTACTTC.

The chain employs TRBV7-8 and TRBJ2-5; TRBD1 is a possible D gene (5 bases). V was clipped by 5 bases and J by 0 bases, with 7 bases between them. The CDR3 length is 13 residues. CDR1 and CDR2 (germline): SGHVS, FQNEAQ. CDR3 nucleotide sequence: TGTGCCAGCAGCGCAGGGTACCAAGAGACCCAGTACTTC. It encodes CASSAGYQETQYF.

This clonotype was seen only a few times. The genes are TRBV29-1 and TRBJ2-7; possibly TRBD1 for D (5 bases). CDR1 and CDR2 (germline): SQVTM, ANQGSEA. V lost 5 bases, J lost 2 bases, and 16 bases lay in between. CDR3 size: 14 residues. The CDR3 loop is CSVRSAGSPYEQYF. CDR3 DNA: TGCAGCGTTCGGTCGGCAGGGTCCCCCTACGAGCAGTACTTC.

This clonotype was observed at least ten times. V is TRBV27 and J is TRBJ1-1, with TRBD1 as a possible D gene (5 bases). V lost 7 bases and J lost 4, with 7 bases in between. Germline values: CDR1 MNHEY, CDR2 SMNVEV (reference sequence). This CDR3 has 11 residues. The CDR3 bases are TGTGCCAGCATGGGGGGCACTGAAGCTTTCTTT. Its protein is CASMGGTEAFF.

This clonotype appeared a few times. The chain joins TRBV6-5 to TRBJ2-3; tentatively, D is TRBD1 or TRBD2 (5 bases each). Germline V gene lookup returns CDR1 MNHEY and CDR2 SVGAGI. The V and J ends lost 3 bases and 6 bases respectively, with 10 bases between them. The CDR3 has 13 amino acids. CDR3 DNA: TGTGCCAGCAGTTATCGGGGCCCGGATACGCAGTATTTT. Protein: CASSYRGPDTQYF.

This clonotype was detected a few times. The CDR3 spells CASSLTAVTGELFF. The CDR3, as DNA: TGTGCCAGCAGCTTAACGGCTGTCACCGGGGAGCTGTTTTTT. This chain connects TRBV7-9 to TRBJ2-2; D remains ambiguous. The CDR3 contains 14 residues. The germline V and J ends were trimmed by 2 bases and 4 bases, with 8 bases remaining between them. Germline V CDR1 and CDR2: SEHNR, FQNEAQ (reference sequence).

V gene TRBV5-1 combines with J gene TRBJ2-3; either TRBD1 or TRBD2 may fit D (5 bases each). Between the trimmed V and J ends, which lost 2 bases and 2 bases, there was a span of 12 bases. The CDR3 runs to 15 residues. CDR1 is SGHRS, CDR2 YFSETQ, per germline. The CDR3 here is CASSFLGGFTDTQYF. The CDR3 DNA reads TGCGCCAGCAGCTTCCTTGGGGGATTCACAGATACGCAGTATTTT.

This clonotype was detected many times. The chain uses TRBV7-9 and TRBJ1-5; 9 bases are a match to TRBD1. The J segment lost 6 bases and the V segment lost 5 bases, leaving 5 bases of the junction unmatched. CDR1 is SEHNR, CDR2 FQNEAQ, per germline (reference sequence). The CDR3 contains 14 residues. The CDR3 region is CASSRTGGSQPQHF. For the CDR3, the DNA is TGTGCCAGCAGCCGTACAGGGGGCAGTCAGCCCCAGCATTTT.

The chain joins TRBV20-1 to TRBJ2-1; tentatively, D is TRBD2 (5 bases). Per germline, CDR1 DFQATT and CDR2 SNEGSKA (reference sequence). CDR3 length: 15 residues. Trimming took off 1 base at V and 3 bases at J, with 13 bases between the two ends. The DNA of the CDR3 is TGCAGTGCTAGAGCCGGGAAGCGTTTCTACAATGAGCAGTTCTTC. It codes for CSARAGKRFYNEQFF.

This clonotype was observed a few times. The chain has TRBV29-1 and TRBJ2-7, with 9 bases that match TRBD1. CDR3 length: 13 residues. Germline trimming cut 4 bases from V and 7 bases from J; bases unmatched to any gene: 8. From germline, CDR1 is SQVTM and CDR2 ANQGSEA. CDR3 loop: CSVGDRAPEEQYF. DNA of the CDR3: TGCAGCGTTGGGGACAGGGCCCCAGAGGAGCAGTACTTC.

This sequence joins TRBV10-3 and TRBJ2-3; perhaps TRBD2 as D (7 bases). The germline V and J ends were trimmed by 7 bases and 4 bases, with 12 bases remaining between them. The CDR3 sequence is 13 residues long. Germline V lookup: CDR1 ENHRY, CDR2 SYGVKD. CDR3 protein: CAINREGADTQYF. The CDR3 bases are TGTGCCATCAACAGGGAGGGCGCAGATACGCAGTATTTT.

The genes are TRBV5-6 and TRBJ1-1, with no clear D. The CDR3 has 16 residues. V was pared by 4 bases and J by 1 base, with 17 bases between. Germline V gene data show CDR1 as SGHDT and CDR2 as YYEEEE. The CDR3 is CASSLPFRAENTEAFF. CDR3 in DNA: TGTGCCAGCAGCCTCCCCTTCCGGGCCGAGAACACTGAAGCTTTCTTT.

The chain recombines TRBV9 with TRBJ2-2; the match to TRBD1 covers 9 bases. This CDR3 has 17 amino acids. Germline CDR1 and CDR2: SGDLS and YYNGEE. The V gene end was trimmed by 0 bases and the J gene end by 7 bases; junction bases not matched to a gene: 10. The CDR3 spells CASSVAAGTGSIGELFF. The CDR3 region has the DNA TGTGCCAGCAGCGTAGCTGCCGGGACAGGGTCGATCGGGGAGCTGTTTTTT.